Listed here are 29 T cell receptor beta chains from one sample, sequenced in a study of T-cell reconstitution after alpha-beta-depleted transplantation in children (dated by TCRdb to the mid-2010s). Library creation used PCR. Instrument used: Illumina HiSeq 2500. TCR libraries were prepared with molecular barcoding, using unique molecular identifiers to normalize TCRbeta repertoire quantification. TCRdb itself trimmed the public reads at Q25 with fastp, ran MiXCR and retained productive beta chains. Each entry merges the rows of one CDR3 protein and shows their most common DNA and genes. In all, the sample holds around 500,000 distinct CDR3 sequences, and approximately 13% of those were seen once. Approximately 5.4% of the sample belongs to the ten largest clones. The input for sequencing was PBMCs from the stem cell graft donor, taken from the stem cell graft. The source is a human donor who donated a stem cell graft to a child with combined immunodeficiency.

This chain connects TRBV11-1 to TRBJ2-1; 7 nucleotides align to TRBD1. With V trimmed by 5 bases and J by 8 bases, 3 bases remained unmatched. Germline CDR1 reads SGHAT; CDR2 reads FQDESV (reference sequence). The CDR3 is 12 amino acids. The CDR3 loop reads CASSPDRDEQFF. The CDR3 nucleotides are TGTGCCAGCAGCCCCGACAGGGATGAGCAGTTCTTC.

This CDR3 reads CASSKGDRGSTGELFF. The CDR3, as DNA: TGTGCCAGCAGTAAGGGGGACAGGGGATCCACCGGGGAGCTGTTTTTT. The chain is built from TRBV7-2 and TRBJ2-2; 10 bases match TRBD1. Looked up from germline, CDR1 is SGHTA and CDR2 is FQGNSA. The CDR3 has 16 amino acids. V gave up 6 bases and J gave up 4 bases; unmatched junction bases: 8. Complete variable domain (other parts from reference TRBV7-2 and TRBJ2-2): GAGVSQSPSNKVTEKGKDVELRCDPISGHTALYWYRQSLGQGLEFLIYFQGNSAPDKSGLPSDRFSAERTGGSVSTLTIQRTQQEDSAVYLCASSKGDRGSTGELFFGEGSRLTVL.

The chain links TRBV6-5 to TRBJ2-3, with a tentative D call TRBD1 (7 bases). The CDR3 has 15 amino acids. Germline CDR1 is MNHEY and CDR2 is SVGAGI. Trimming pared 0 bases from V and 12 bases from J, leaving 19 bases between. Here the CDR3 reads CASSYSLARGDPQYF. CDR3 bases: TGTGCCAGCAGTTACTCGTTGGCCAGGGGGGACCCCCAGTATTTT.

The chain uses TRBV20-1 and TRBJ2-5, with TRBD2 as a possible D gene (6 bases). From germline, CDR1 is DFQATT and CDR2 SNEGSKA (reference sequence). The CDR3 consists of 14 residues. Trimming removed 1 base from V and 4 bases from J, with 13 bases in between. CDR3 bases: TGCAGTGCTAGAGGAGGTTTGGGGGGAGAGACCCAGTACTTC. It specifies CSARGGLGGETQYF.

This clonotype was detected many times. The gene calls are TRBV4-2 and TRBJ2-7; TRBD2 matches 10 bases. CDR1 LGHNA and CDR2 YNFKEQ come from the germline V gene. The CDR3 consists of 14 residues. Trimming cost V 3 bases and J 6 bases; bases outside gene matches: 5. The CDR3 DNA sequence: TGTGCCAGCAGCCATGGGGGACTAGCGCCCGAGCAGTACTTC. Translated: CASSHGGLAPEQYF.

This clonotype was found a few times. The chain carries TRBV7-2 and TRBJ1-1, with 8 bases aligning to TRBD1. The V gene's germline CDR1 is SGHTA and CDR2 FQGNSA. The CDR3 contains 13 residues. The V and J ends lost 5 bases and 3 bases, in that order; junction bases with no gene match: 2. The CDR3 coding sequence is TGTGCCAGCAGCGGACAGGGAGACACTGAAGCTTTCTTT. Encoded protein: CASSGQGDTEAFF.

The chain couples TRBV7-8 to TRBJ2-7; D uncertain. The CDR3 runs 14 residues. CDR1 SGHVS and CDR2 FQNEAQ come from the germline V gene. Deletions cut 1 base from V and 1 base from J, with 8 bases between. CDR3 in amino acids: CASSLVEISYEQYF. The CDR3 region has the DNA TGTGCCAGCAGCTTAGTCGAGATATCCTACGAGCAGTACTTC. Based on the CDR3 plus reference TRBV7-8 and TRBJ2-7, the full variable domain is GAGVSQSPRYKVAKRGQDVALRCDPISGHVSLFWYQQALGQGPEFLTYFQNEAQLDKSGLPSDRFFAERPEGSVSTLKIQRTQQEDSAVYLCASSLVEISYEQYFGPGTRLTVT.

In its sample, this clonotype was seen a few times. The chain recombines TRBV20-1 with TRBJ1-2, with D hard to call. Germline V lookup: CDR1 DFQATT, CDR2 SNEGSKA (reference sequence). The CDR3 loop spans 12 amino acids. The V and J ends lost 5 bases and 4 bases respectively, with 11 bases between them. The CDR3 bases are TGCAGTGCTCACCGGGCCTCCTATGGCTACACCTTC. Amino acid sequence: CSAHRASYGYTF.

The rearrangement joins TRBV12-3 or TRBV12-4 to TRBJ2-3; D not resolved. The V and J ends lost 0 bases and 7 bases respectively, with 17 bases between them. The CDR3 runs to 16 residues. This chain's CDR3 is CASSLAPPTPRNTQYF. The CDR3 DNA sequence: TGTGCCAGCAGTTTAGCTCCCCCTACCCCCAGAAATACGCAGTATTTT.

This clonotype was counted at least ten times. The chain recombines TRBV29-1 with TRBJ2-1; 9 bases line up with TRBD1. This CDR3 has 14 amino acids. V shed 5 bases, J shed 4 bases, and the junction held 6 bases outside the gene matches. Germline CDR1 and CDR2: SQVTM and ANQGSEA. The CDR3 reads CSVFTGGSYNEQFF. The CDR3 DNA reads TGCAGCGTTTTTACAGGGGGCTCATACAATGAGCAGTTCTTC.

In this sample, this clonotype turned up many times. The chain recombines TRBV27 with TRBJ2-1; the D gene is possibly TRBD2 (5 bases). V was trimmed by 3 bases and J by 5 bases, leaving 5 bases between them. The CDR3 has 12 amino acids. Germline CDR1 and CDR2: MNHEY and SMNVEV (reference sequence). The CDR3 bases are TGTGCCAGCAGTTTCGGGGACAATGAGCAGTTCTTC. Translation gives CASSFGDNEQFF.

The chain recombines TRBV29-1 with TRBJ2-5; a weak D match, TRBD1 (5 bases). This CDR3 region has 15 residues. Germline lookup yields CDR1 SQVTM and CDR2 ANQGSEA. Trimming left V 5 bases short and J 1 base short, with 17 bases between. In DNA form, the CDR3 reads TGCAGCGTTCGCCGGGCAGGGAATAGCCAAGAGACCCAGTACTTC. Translation gives CSVRRAGNSQETQYF.

This chain uses TRBV6-1 with TRBJ1-5; unclear D gene. The CDR3 totals 14 residues. V dropped 5 bases and J dropped 0 bases, with 8 bases sitting between them. From germline, CDR1 is MNHNS and CDR2 SASEGT. Here the CDR3 reads CASSLKGSNQPQHF. The DNA for the CDR3 is TGTGCCAGCAGTCTCAAGGGTAGCAATCAGCCCCAGCATTTT.

This clonotype was seen more than once but under ten times. The genes are TRBV13 and TRBJ2-6; no clear D. The V end lost 0 bases, the J end lost 0 bases, and 9 bases lay between the germline ends. The germline CDR1 and CDR2 sequences are PRHDT and FYEKMQ (reference sequence). The CDR3 covers 17 residues. This CDR3 is CASSLGTAVSGANVLTF. Here the CDR3 DNA reads TGTGCCAGCAGCTTAGGTACAGCCGTCTCTGGGGCCAACGTCCTGACTTTC.

V gene TRBV12-3 or TRBV12-4 combines with J gene TRBJ2-5; 12 bases map to TRBD2. There are 15 residues in the CDR3. After removal of 4 bases from V and 5 bases from J, the junction contained 5 bases not matched to a gene. This chain's CDR3 is CASSSTSGGAETQYF. CDR3 sequence (DNA): TGTGCCAGCAGTTCGACTAGCGGGGGTGCTGAGACCCAGTACTTC.

There are a few counts of this clonotype. The V gene is TRBV12-3 or TRBV12-4, the J gene TRBJ2-7; 13 bases fit TRBD2. V was clipped by 5 bases and J by 6 bases; unmatched bases: 10. This CDR3 is built from 16 residues. CDR3 DNA sequence: TGTGCCAGCAGTCCAACCCGGACTAGCGGGAGTCTCGAGCAGTACTTC. This translates into CASSPTRTSGSLEQYF.

This clonotype was recorded at least ten times. The V gene is TRBV10-3, the J gene TRBJ1-1, with D hard to call. CDR1 and CDR2 (germline): ENHRY, SYGVKD. This CDR3 has 12 amino acids. Between the trimmed V and J ends, which lost 7 bases and 7 bases, there was a span of 13 bases. In nucleotides, the CDR3 is TGTGCCATCATGCCCAATCCTCTTGAAGCTTTCTTT. Translated, it gives CAIMPNPLEAFF.

This rearrangement joins TRBV19 to TRBJ2-7, with D tentatively TRBD2 (6 bases). Trimming stripped 3 bases from V and 4 bases from J, with 13 bases between. The CDR3 sequence is 14 residues long. Germline CDR1 LNHDA, CDR2 SQIVND (reference sequence). The CDR3 protein is CASSMGGQEYEQYF. The CDR3, as DNA: TGTGCCAGTAGTATGGGAGGACAAGAGTACGAGCAGTACTTC.

The chain combines TRBV2 with TRBJ2-3, with a possible D match to TRBD1 (6 bases). The CDR3 sequence is 14 residues long. Germline lookup yields CDR1 SNHLY and CDR2 FYNNEI. V gave up 8 bases and J gave up 2 bases, with 14 bases separating them. The DNA of the CDR3 is TGTGCCAGCGGAAGGGGGACCCCCACAGATACGCAGTATTTT. Translated: CASGRGTPTDTQYF.

The table lists this clonotype with a few counts. V usage is TRBV11-3 and J usage is TRBJ2-1; the match to TRBD2 covers 8 bases. Germline loops: CDR1 SGHNT, CDR2 YENEEA. CDR3 length equals 15 residues. V lost 3 bases, J lost 5 bases, and 6 bases stayed unmatched. This CDR3 is CASSFYGGGNNEQFF. DNA of the CDR3: TGTGCCAGCAGCTTTTACGGGGGGGGAAACAATGAGCAGTTCTTC.

V usage is TRBV28 and J usage is TRBJ2-5; the D is unclear. Trimming stripped 5 bases from V and 0 bases from J, with 13 bases between. This CDR3 has 15 residues. Germline CDR1 and CDR2: MDHEN and SYDVKM. The CDR3 sequence is CASSQDGWDQETQYF. DNA for the CDR3: TGTGCCAGCAGTCAGGATGGCTGGGACCAAGAGACCCAGTACTTC.

This chain joins TRBV9 and TRBJ2-1, with a tentative D call TRBD2 (7 bases). Germline assignment: CDR1 SGDLS and CDR2 YYNGEE. The CDR3 covers 19 residues. Trimming removed 2 bases at V and 6 bases at J, with 27 bases between. Written as DNA, the CDR3 is TGTGCCAGCAGCGTCGGGGGACGGGGGGCTCCTCACTTAATCAATGAGCAGTTCTTC. This sequence encodes CASSVGGRGAPHLINEQFF.

This clonotype came up many times. The rearrangement joins TRBV10-3 to TRBJ2-1; D gene uncertain. Germline V gene lookup returns CDR1 ENHRY and CDR2 SYGVKD. V lost 3 bases to trimming and J lost 6 bases, with 15 bases between them. This CDR3 comprises 15 residues. The CDR3: CAISEDPSGRNEQFF. The DNA of the CDR3 is TGTGCCATCAGTGAAGACCCCTCCGGGCGCAATGAGCAGTTCTTC.

The chain is built from TRBV12-3 or TRBV12-4 and TRBJ2-1; 10 nucleotides match TRBD2. This CDR3 spans 16 amino acids. The junction had 3 bases not matched to a gene; V was cut back by 0 bases and J by 4 bases. DNA of the CDR3: TGTGCCAGCAGTTTAGCGCTAGCGGGGGAATACAATGAGCAGTTCTTC. This translates into CASSLALAGEYNEQFF.

At least ten counts were recorded for this clonotype. V is TRBV20-1 and J is TRBJ2-2; 7 positions agree with TRBD1. V gave up 1 base and J gave up 7 bases; unmatched junction bases: 9. The CDR3 is made up of 15 amino acids. Germline CDR1 and CDR2: DFQATT and SNEGSKA (reference sequence). In DNA form, the CDR3 reads TGCAGTGCTAGAGTGAAGAGGGGGCTTGGCGGGGAGCTGTTTTTT. As protein: CSARVKRGLGGELFF.

The sample holds a few counts of this clonotype. V is TRBV6-4 and J is TRBJ2-1; possibly TRBD1 for D (6 bases). The V gene lost 3 bases and the J gene lost 0 bases, with 12 bases spanning the gap. Germline-derived CDR1 and CDR2 are MRHNA and SNTAGT. The CDR3 spans 16 residues. CDR3 protein: CASSEIADSSYNEQFF. Written as DNA, the CDR3 is TGTGCCAGCAGTGAAATTGCGGACAGCTCCTACAATGAGCAGTTCTTC.

This clonotype was recorded a few times. The V gene is TRBV20-1, the J gene TRBJ1-1; 9 nucleotides match TRBD1. This CDR3 has 15 residues. V dropped 2 bases and J dropped 1; count of bases not matched to a gene: 5. Germline V gives CDR1 DFQATT, CDR2 SNEGSKA (reference sequence). The CDR3 DNA sequence: TGCAGTGCTAGACCACCGACAGGGGGGAACACTGAAGCTTTCTTT. Translating it yields CSARPPTGGNTEAFF.

The chain recombines TRBV4-3 with TRBJ2-3, with D tentatively TRBD2 (5 bases). Germline assignment: CDR1 LGHNA and CDR2 YSLEER. The CDR3 totals 16 residues. The V end was cut by 1 base, the J end by 4 bases, with 15 bases between. CDR3 amino acids: CASSQVMWEIADTQYF. The CDR3 nucleotides are TGCGCCAGCAGCCAAGTTATGTGGGAGATCGCAGATACGCAGTATTTT.

V usage is TRBV7-9 and J usage is TRBJ1-1; D unresolved. V lost 2 bases and J lost 7, with 11 bases in between. The length of the CDR3 is 13 residues. Per the germline V gene, CDR1 is SEHNR and CDR2 is FQNEAQ (reference sequence). The CDR3 nucleotides read TGTGCCAGCAGCTTAAAGCAAAAAGATGAAGCTTTCTTT. It translates to CASSLKQKDEAFF.